This entry lists 28 T cell receptor beta chains sequenced from one sample in a study of blood T cell repertoires in COVID-19. The data were produced by immunoSEQ multiplex PCR, yet TCRdb's version contains in-frame clones alone and is incomplete. The table records more than 100,000 clones, 81% of them present only once. The sequencing input was peripheral blood. The receptors here all came from a woman aged 60-75 years with active or convalescent COVID-19.

The V and J genes are TRBV28 and TRBJ1-4; a weak D match, TRBD1 (5 bases). The CDR3 has 12 amino acids. V was clipped by 6 bases and J by 7 bases, with 9 bases between them. Germline V gene lookup returns CDR1 MDHEN and CDR2 SYDVKM. CDR3 region: CASRTGGEKLFF. CDR3 DNA: TGTGCCAGCAGGACCGGGGGTGAAAAACTGTTTTTT.

The V and J genes are TRBV5-1 and TRBJ1-4, with 9 nucleotides matching TRBD1. This CDR3 spans 13 amino acids. V lost 4 bases and J lost 7; bases outside the gene matches: 2. Germline V gene sequence: CDR1 SGHRS, CDR2 YFSETQ. DNA for the CDR3: TGCGCCAGCAGCCAGGACAGGGGTGAAAAACTGTTTTTT. Its translation: CASSQDRGEKLFF. Together with reference TRBV5-1 and TRBJ1-4, the CDR3 gives the full variable domain: KAGVTQTPRYLIKTRGQQVTLSCSPISGHRSVSWYQQTPGQGLQFLFEYFSETQRNKGNFPGRFSGRQFSNSRSEMNVSTLELGDSALYLCASSQDRGEKLFFGSGTQLSVL.

V is TRBV19 and J is TRBJ1-2, with 11 bases aligning to TRBD1. The V gene end was trimmed by 5 bases and the J gene end by 2 bases; junction bases not matched to a gene: 1. This CDR3 spans 14 amino acids. Germline lookup yields CDR1 LNHDA and CDR2 SQIVND (reference sequence). The CDR3 loop is CASSGQGANYGYTF. DNA for the CDR3: TGTGCCAGTAGTGGACAGGGGGCGAACTATGGCTACACCTTC.

This chain links TRBV24-1 with TRBJ1-5; 9 nucleotides align to TRBD1. J lost 9 bases, V lost 3 bases, and 5 bases had no gene match. Germline CDR1 is KGHDR and CDR2 is SFDVKD. There are 14 residues in the CDR3. The chain's CDR3 is CATSDTTGGAPQHF. In nucleotides, the CDR3 is TGTGCCACCAGTGATACGACAGGGGGAGCGCCCCAGCATTTT.

About this clone itself: Relative to the germline gene, one junction end is altered; a read error may explain this. Other DNA sequences in this specimen translate into the identical CDR3. This chain links TRBV11-2 with TRBJ1-6; tentative D call: TRBD1 (5 bases). Germline V gives CDR1 SGHAT, CDR2 FQNNGV. This CDR3 region has 14 residues. CDR3 sequence reads: CASSPVTGGSPLHF. Written as DNA, the CDR3 is TGTGCCAGCAGCCCAGTCACGGGGGGTTCACCCCTTCACTTT. Drawing the rest from reference TRBV11-2 and TRBJ1-6, the complete variable domain is EAGVAQSPRYKIIEKRQSVAFWCNPISGHATLYWYQQILGQGPKLLIQFQNNGVVDDSQLPKDRFSAERLKGVDSTLKIQPAKLEDSAVYLCASSPVTGGSPLHFGNGTRLTVT.

About this clone: The DNA is left out, because the CDR3 cannot be placed on it with certainty; the CDR3 is given as TCRdb lists it. The chain's CDR3 is CASSTSGGKSNQPQHF. The chain is built from TRBV28 and TRBJ1-5. From germline, CDR1 is MDHEN and CDR2 SYDVKM. Both ends counted, the CDR3 spans 16 residues.

This clone has more than one count but fewer than ten. The chain is built from TRBV6-5 and TRBJ1-5; TRBD1 matches 10 bases. This CDR3 comprises 15 residues. V shed 8 bases and J 0 bases; nucleotides not matched to a gene: 4. CDR1 is MNHEY and CDR2 is SVGAGI in the germline V gene. This chain's CDR3 is CASFRDRGSNQPQHF. The CDR3 DNA sequence: TGTGCCAGCTTTCGGGACAGGGGTAGCAATCAGCCCCAGCATTTT.

The chain is built from TRBV6-5 and TRBJ1-4; the match to TRBD1 covers 7 bases. The V and J ends lost 7 bases and 8 bases, in that order; junction bases with no gene match: 10. The CDR3 is 14 amino acids. Per the germline V gene, CDR1 is MNHEY and CDR2 is SVGAGI. Written as DNA, the CDR3 is TGTGCCAGCACCCGGGCAGGGGGAGACGAAAAACTGTTTTTT. This codes for CASTRAGGDEKLFF.

The chain carries TRBV23-1 and TRBJ2-2, with 13 bases matching TRBD2. TRBV23-1 is labeled an ORF, and its function is uncertain. The CDR3 consists of 18 residues. J was trimmed by 3 bases and V by 0 bases; bases with no gene match: 4. The CDR3 loop reads CASSQSPGLAGDTGELFF. CDR3 sequence (DNA): TGCGCCAGCAGTCAATCGCCAGGACTAGCGGGAGACACCGGGGAGCTGTTTTTT.

J is TRBJ1-5 and V is TRBV11-2; 11 nucleotides agree with TRBD1. Per germline, CDR1 SGHAT and CDR2 FQNNGV. This CDR3 has 18 residues. After removal of 5 bases from V and 0 bases from J, the junction contained 9 bases not matched to a gene. CDR3 in DNA: TGTGCCAGCAGCGCCGGGACAGGGGGGCCAAATAGCAATCAGCCCCAGCATTTT. Residues: CASSAGTGGPNSNQPQHF.

The rearrangement links TRBV5-6 to TRBJ2-7; D possibly corresponds to TRBD2 (5 bases). The CDR3 sequence is 13 residues long. The V gene's germline CDR1 is SGHDT and CDR2 YYEEEE. V lost 1 base, J lost 1 base, and 6 bases lay in between. The CDR3 spells CASSLRESYEQYF. Here the CDR3 DNA reads TGTGCCAGCAGCTTGCGGGAATCCTACGAGCAGTACTTC.

This chain connects TRBV19 to TRBJ2-7, with 10 bases matching TRBD2. Trimming at V came to 5 bases and at J to 2 bases, leaving 6 bases not matched to a gene. The CDR3 is 15 amino acids. Germline CDR1 is LNHDA and CDR2 is SQIVND (reference sequence). CDR3 sequence: CASSDRLAGAYEQYF. CDR3 DNA: TGTGCCAGTAGTGATCGTCTAGCGGGAGCCTACGAGCAGTACTTC. The full variable domain, its missing parts supplied by reference TRBV19 and TRBJ2-7, is DGGITQSPKYLFRKEGQNVTLSCEQNLNHDAMYWYRQDPGQGLRLIYYSQIVNDFQKGDIAEGYSVSREKKESFPLTVTSAQKNPTAFYLCASSDRLAGAYEQYFGPGTRLTVT.

CDR3 loop: CASTGTGGEQPQHF. CDR3 DNA sequence: TGTGCCTCCACTGGGACAGGGGGCGAACAGCCCCAGCATTTT. The chain joins TRBV6-6 to TRBJ1-5; 12 bases map to TRBD1. V dropped 11 bases and J dropped 7; count of bases not matched to a gene: 9. The length of the CDR3 is 14 residues. The germline V gene encodes CDR1 MNHNY and CDR2 SVGAGI (reference sequence).

The chain couples TRBV14 to TRBJ2-3; TRBD2 aligns across 8 bases. This CDR3 is 16 amino acids long. V gave up 0 bases and J gave up 2 bases; unmatched junction bases: 4. CDR1 and CDR2 from the germline V gene are SGHDN and FVKESK. CDR3 loop: CASSQDLAGFTDTQYF. DNA for the CDR3: TGTGCCAGCAGCCAAGATCTAGCGGGTTTCACAGATACGCAGTATTTT.

V usage is TRBV5-4 and J usage is TRBJ2-7, with 7 nucleotides matching TRBD1. The germline gives CDR1 SGHNT, CDR2 YYREEE (reference sequence). CDR3 length: 14 amino acids. Trimming took 4 bases from V and 7 from J; bases not matched to a gene: 11. The CDR3 sequence is CASSEDRAYGEQYF. The CDR3 nucleotides are TGTGCCAGCAGCGAAGACAGGGCGTACGGGGAGCAGTACTTC.

The CDR3 spells CASSQNSGGLYNEQFF. The CDR3 DNA reads TGTGCCAGCAGCCAAAATAGCGGGGGGCTTTACAATGAGCAGTTCTTC. V usage is TRBV5-5 and J usage is TRBJ2-1, with TRBD2 identical over 10 bases. Looked up from germline, CDR1 is SGHKS and CDR2 is YYEKEE (reference sequence). The CDR3 contains 16 residues. With 4 bases clipped from V and 4 bases from J, the junction kept 8 bases outside the gene matches.

J is TRBJ2-2 and V is TRBV2; TRBD1 matches at 8 bases. Germline V gene sequence: CDR1 SNHLY, CDR2 FYNNEI. V lost 6 bases to trimming and J lost 0 bases; unmatched junction nucleotides: 3. CDR3 size: 15 residues. In nucleotides, the CDR3 is TGTGCCAGCAGCCGGACAGGGCCGAACACCGGGGAGCTGTTTTTT. Residues: CASSRTGPNTGELFF.

The chain joins TRBV4-1 to TRBJ2-1; 8 bases align to TRBD2. This CDR3 is 15 amino acids long. The junction had 9 bases not matched to a gene; V was cut back by 6 bases and J by 5 bases. Germline CDR1 and CDR2: MGHRA and YSYEKL. The CDR3 is CASSETGGANNEQFF. The CDR3 bases are TGCGCCAGCAGTGAAACGGGGGGGGCTAACAATGAGCAGTTCTTC.

The chain combines TRBV11-3 with TRBJ2-1; tentative D call: TRBD1 (6 bases). From germline, CDR1 is SGHNT and CDR2 YENEEA. The CDR3 has 18 amino acids. Deletions cut 1 base from V and 5 bases from J, with 21 bases between. The CDR3, as DNA: TGTGCCAGCAGCTTAGGGGACACGGCCCCGACAGCAAACAATGAGCAGTTCTTC. It codes for CASSLGDTAPTANNEQFF.

The gene calls are TRBV19 and TRBJ1-4; no clear D. The CDR3 is 15 amino acids. The germline gives CDR1 LNHDA, CDR2 SQIVND (reference sequence). Trimming took 0 bases from V and 8 from J, leaving 13 bases between them. The CDR3 region is CASSIDQAGGEKLFF. The DNA for the CDR3 is TGTGCCAGTAGTATAGATCAAGCCGGAGGGGAAAAACTGTTTTTT.

Comments on this clone: Compared with germline, one end of the junction differs, possibly owing to a read error. The CDR3 reads CASSEVGVYGYTF. The CDR3 DNA is TGTGCCAGCAGCGAAGTCGGGGTATATGGCTACACCTTC. J is TRBJ1-2 and V is TRBV2; D not resolved. Germline lookup yields CDR1 SNHLY and CDR2 FYNNEI. The CDR3 covers 13 residues.

The chain uses TRBV5-1 and TRBJ1-5; 9 bases are a match to TRBD1. The CDR3 extends over 15 amino acids. Trimming at V came to 0 bases and at J to 5 bases, leaving 3 bases not matched to a gene. Germline V gene data show CDR1 as SGHRS and CDR2 as YFSETQ. As DNA, the CDR3 is TGCGCCAGCAGCTTGGAGGGACAGGGCTATCAGCCCCAGCATTTT. Its protein is CASSLEGQGYQPQHF.

The V call is TRBV19, the J call TRBJ2-7, with D uncertain. This CDR3 contains 13 residues. CDR1 is LNHDA, CDR2 SQIVND, per germline (reference sequence). Trimming left V 7 bases short and J 3 bases short, with 13 bases between. The CDR3 loop reads CASTPVASYEQYV. In DNA form, the CDR3 reads TGTGCCAGTACCCCGGTTGCGAGCTACGAGCAGTACGTC.

V is TRBV9 and J is TRBJ1-1, with D unclear. This CDR3 contains 13 residues. The V end lost 0 bases, the J end lost 6 bases, and 9 bases lay between the germline ends. From germline, CDR1 is SGDLS and CDR2 YYNGEE. The CDR3 protein is CASSVGPAAEAFF. In DNA, the CDR3 is TGTGCCAGCAGCGTAGGCCCCGCGGCTGAAGCTTTCTTT.

J is TRBJ2-1 and V is TRBV2, with TRBD1 as a possible D gene (5 bases). Germline CDR1 SNHLY, CDR2 FYNNEI. The V and J ends lost 6 bases and 10 bases respectively, with 22 bases between them. The CDR3 is 15 residues long. The CDR3 coding sequence is TGTGCCAGCAGGACGGGCCCAGGGATAGCTTCGGAGCAGTTCTTC. Amino acids: CASRTGPGIASEQFF.

The V and J genes are TRBV20-1 and TRBJ1-1; possibly TRBD1 for D (5 bases). The CDR3 length is 15 residues. In germline, CDR1 is DFQATT, CDR2 SNEGSKA (reference sequence). Trimming stripped 3 bases from V and 0 bases from J, with 14 bases between. The CDR3 DNA reads as TGCAGTGCTAGTGGGGGACTGATTGTGAACACTGAAGCTTTCTTT. Translating it yields CSASGGLIVNTEAFF.

The V gene is TRBV7-2, the J gene TRBJ2-3; 7 positions match TRBD1. The CDR3 runs to 14 residues. The V gene end was trimmed by 3 bases and the J gene end by 2 bases; junction bases not matched to a gene: 2. Germline V lookup: CDR1 SGHTA, CDR2 FQGNSA. This CDR3 reads CASSFGTATDTQYF. DNA for the CDR3: TGTGCCAGCAGCTTTGGGACAGCCACAGATACGCAGTATTTT.

This clone was detected only once. The chain is built from TRBV19 and TRBJ2-7; D ambiguous. This CDR3 has 12 residues. Germline V gene lookup returns CDR1 LNHDA and CDR2 SQIVND (reference sequence). The V end was cut by 7 bases, the J end by 2 bases, with 9 bases between. Written as DNA, the CDR3 is TGTGCCAGTACCTCAGTTACCTACGAGCAGTACTTC. It codes for CASTSVTYEQYF.